The 8 T cell receptor beta chains in this list originate from one sample, sequenced in a study of T cell responses to AZD1222 COVID-19 vaccine. Sequenced by immunoSEQ multiplex PCR; TCRdb stores in-frame clones only, minus some. This table has some 69,000 clones, 75% to 90% appearing once. Here the sequenced sample was peripheral blood, taken 28 days after the second AZD1222 dose. The receptors stem from an adult who received the AZD1222 COVID-19 vaccine.

V is TRBV2 and J is TRBJ1-1; unclear D gene. There are 14 residues in the CDR3. Per the germline V gene, CDR1 is SNHLY and CDR2 is FYNNEI. Between the trimmed V and J ends, which lost 4 bases and 0 bases, there was a span of 9 bases. CDR3 sequence: CASSVGPMNTEAFF. The CDR3 nucleotides are TGTGCCAGCAGTGTAGGCCCGATGAACACTGAAGCTTTCTTT.

The CDR3 region is CASSSSRGTEAFF. Written as DNA, the CDR3 is TGCGCCAGCAGCTCATCCAGGGGCACTGAAGCTTTCTTT. The chain recombines TRBV4-3 with TRBJ1-1, with D possibly TRBD1 on 6 matching bases. CDR3 length: 13 amino acids. Germline V gene sequence: CDR1 LGHNA, CDR2 YSLEER. Trimming stripped 5 bases from V and 4 bases from J, with 11 bases between.

Comments on this clone: Other DNA sequences of this sample code for an identical CDR3. V usage is TRBV18 and J usage is TRBJ1-3; TRBD1 agrees at 7 bases. From germline, CDR1 is KGHSH and CDR2 LQKENI. The V gene end was trimmed by 3 bases and the J gene end by 2 bases; junction bases not matched to a gene: 1. This CDR3 region has 14 residues. Written as DNA, the CDR3 is TGTGCCAGCTCACCCGACAGGGCTGGAAACACCATATATTTT. It encodes CASSPDRAGNTIYF. Full variable domain (missing parts from reference TRBV18 and TRBJ1-3): NAGVMQNPRHLVRRRGQEARLRCSPMKGHSHVYWYRQLPEEGLKFMVYLQKENIIDESGMPKERFSAEFPKEGPSILRIQQVVRGDSAAYFCASSPDRAGNTIYFGEGSWLTVV.

This rearrangement joins TRBV19 to TRBJ2-2; tentative D call: TRBD2 (7 bases). The CDR3 loop spans 16 amino acids. CDR1 and CDR2 from the germline V gene are LNHDA and SQIVND (reference sequence). Trimming shortened V by 5 bases and J by 4 bases, and 17 bases separated the two germline ends. CDR3 sequence reads: CASSPSGGASTGELFF. Here the CDR3 DNA reads TGTGCCAGTAGTCCCTCTGGGGGGGCTAGCACCGGGGAGCTGTTTTTT.

This clone occurred once. This rearrangement joins TRBV5-1 to TRBJ1-6; D perhaps matches TRBD1 (5 bases). Trimming removed 2 bases from V and 5 bases from J, with 14 bases in between. This CDR3 is 16 amino acids long. CDR1 and CDR2 from the germline V gene are SGHRS and YFSETQ. CDR3 nucleotides: TGCGCCAGCAGCTTTGGGGGAGGAGCGGATAATTCACCCCTCCACTTT. Translated: CASSFGGGADNSPLHF.

The rearrangement uses TRBV6-5 and TRBJ2-3, with D uncertain. There are 10 residues in the CDR3. Germline CDR1 reads MNHEY; CDR2 reads SVGAGI. V was cut by 4 bases and J by 8 bases, with 4 bases left in between. The CDR3 nucleotides read TGTGCCAGCAGTTCGGGTACGCAGTATTTT. Its translation is CASSSGTQYF.

This clone was seen once. An end of the junction differs from the germline gene, which may be a read error. Other DNA sequences in this specimen translate into the identical CDR3. V and J are TRBV18 and TRBJ2-7, with TRBD1 matching over 8 bases. In germline, CDR1 is KGHSH, CDR2 LQKENI. The CDR3 consists of 17 residues. The CDR3 sequence is CASSPFIGNRGTYEQYF. The CDR3 region has the DNA TGTGCCAGCTCACCATTCATAGGCAACAGGGGGACCTACGAGCAATACTTC.

Worth noting for this clone: An end of the junction differs from the germline gene, which may be a read error. The rearrangement links TRBV24-1 to TRBJ2-7, with D perhaps TRBD1 or TRBD2 (5 bases each). The CDR3 runs 8 residues. Germline V gene lookup returns CDR1 KGHDR and CDR2 SFDVKD. The CDR3 sequence: CATSTGTF. Written as DNA, the CDR3 is TGTGCCACCAGTACGGGGACCTTC.